This T cell receptor beta chain was captured in a study of blood T cells in healthy people across ages. Points from the study as a whole: Relative to aged donors, long-lived donors carried more naive CD4+ cells and displayed higher diversity. Across the age range, TCR beta diversity per million T cells fell in a roughly linear way.

CDR1 is SGDLS and CDR2 is YYNGEE in the germline V gene. This CDR3 spans 17 amino acids. With 0 bases removed from V and 3 bases from J, the gap between germline ends came to 15 bases. This clonotype has a single count. Its antigen is not identified. Alongside a J-beta primer mix, a sample-barcoded 5' primer served in a second PCR lasting about 7 to 12 cycles. TCRdb recomputed calls from the 5' RACE reads with MiXCR, one row per CDR3 protein. This table has about 1.5 million distinct CDR3 sequences, roughly two fifths appearing once. This receptor was identified in a woman aged 18-29 years in good health. The sequenced material came from blood. The chain recombines TRBV9 with TRBJ2-2; the D gene is possibly TRBD1 (5 bases). Here the CDR3 reads CASSVGGGQGYTGELFF. The CDR3 DNA sequence: TGTGCCAGCAGCGTAGGTGGTGGTCAGGGATACACCGGGGAGCTGTTTTTT.